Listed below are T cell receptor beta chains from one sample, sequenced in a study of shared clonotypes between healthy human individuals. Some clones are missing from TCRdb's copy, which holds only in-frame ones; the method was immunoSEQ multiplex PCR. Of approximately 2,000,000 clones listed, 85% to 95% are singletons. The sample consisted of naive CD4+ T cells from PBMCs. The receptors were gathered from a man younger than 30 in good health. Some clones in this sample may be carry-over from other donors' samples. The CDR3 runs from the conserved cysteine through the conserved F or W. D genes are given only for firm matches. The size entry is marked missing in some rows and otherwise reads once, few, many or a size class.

CDR3: CASSLVVAGAHEQYF; DNA: TGCGCCAGCAGCTTGGTGGTAGCGGGAGCCCACGAGCAGTACTTC; J: TRBJ2-7; size: -; V: TRBV5-1; D: TRBD2
CDR3: CASSPLGSAGNTIYF; DNA: TGTGCCAGCTCACCTTTAGGGTCAGCTGGAAACACCATATATTTT; J: TRBJ1-3; size: -; V: TRBV18; D: -
CDR3: CASRPGQNTGELFF; DNA: TGTGCCAGCAGACCGGGACAGAACACCGGGGAGCTGTTTTTT; J: TRBJ2-2; size: -; V: TRBV6-4; D: -
CDR3: CASSLGGGNAYEQYF; DNA: TGTGCCAGCAGCTTAGGGGGTGGGAACGCCTACGAGCAGTACTTC; J: TRBJ2-7; size: -; V: TRBV7-9; D: -
CDR3: CASSQVYGANEQYF; DNA: TGCGCCAGCAGCCAAGTTTATGGGGCCAACGAGCAGTACTTC; J: TRBJ2-7; size: -; V: TRBV4-1; D: -
CDR3: CASRRSVTPSYEQYF; DNA: TGTGCCAGTAGACGTAGTGTTACCCCCTCCTACGAGCAGTACTTC; J: TRBJ2-7; size: -; V: TRBV19; D: -
CDR3: CASSLGSASTDTQYF; DNA: TGCGCCAGCAGCTTGGGGTCAGCTAGCACAGATACGCAGTATTTT; J: TRBJ2-3; size: once; V: TRBV5-1; D: -
CDR3: CASSQGLDRDTQYF; DNA: TGCGCCAGCAGCCAGGGTCTAGACCGAGATACGCAGTATTTT; J: TRBJ2-3; size: -; V: TRBV4-1; D: -
CDR3: CATSSPRGYTF; DNA: TGTGCCACCAGCAGCCCACGTGGCTACACCTTC; J: TRBJ1-2; size: -; V: TRBV15; D: -
CDR3: CATKTGSNGYTF; DNA: TGTGCCACCAAGACAGGGAGTAATGGCTACACCTTC; J: TRBJ1-2; size: -; V: TRBV28; D: TRBD1
CDR3: CASSDPGGNTEAFF; DNA: TGTGCCAGTAGTGACCCCGGAGGGAACACTGAAGCTTTCTTT; J: TRBJ1-1; size: -; V: TRBV19; D: -
CDR3: CASSLLSPGSGQETQYF; DNA: TGTGCCAGCAGTTTACTTAGTCCAGGGTCGGGGCAAGAGACCCAGTACTTC; J: TRBJ2-5; size: -; V: TRBV27; D: -
CDR3: CASSFRDRGRGDYGYTF; DNA: TGTGCCAGCAGCTTCCGGGACAGGGGGCGCGGGGACTATGGCTACACCTTC; J: TRBJ1-2; size: -; V: TRBV5-8; D: TRBD1
CDR3: CASSGQDSSYEQYF; DNA: TGTGCCAGCAGCGGACAGGACAGCTCCTACGAGCAGTACTTC; J: TRBJ2-7; size: -; V: TRBV9; D: -
CDR3: CAIPKGGSAVEQYF; DNA: TGTGCCATCCCAAAGGGTGGGTCTGCTGTCGAGCAGTACTTC; J: TRBJ2-7; size: -; V: TRBV7-9; D: -
CDR3: CASSPTDRGRRVAFF; DNA: TGTGCCAGCAGTCCCACGGACAGGGGGCGTCGAGTAGCTTTCTTT; J: TRBJ1-1; size: -; V: TRBV27; D: TRBD1
CDR3: CASSWSSGSSYEQYF; DNA: TGCGCCAGCAGCTGGTCTAGCGGGTCCTCCTACGAGCAGTACTTC; J: TRBJ2-7; size: -; V: TRBV5-1; D: TRBD2
CDR3: CASSLGGTSGLNEQFF; DNA: TGCGCCAGCAGCTTGGGGGGGACTAGTGGTTTGAATGAGCAGTTCTTC; J: TRBJ2-1; size: -; V: TRBV5-1; D: TRBD2
CDR3: CASSLVDRAYGYTF; DNA: TGTGCCAGCAGCTTAGTCGACAGGGCCTATGGCTACACCTTC; J: TRBJ1-2; size: -; V: TRBV7-8; D: TRBD1
CDR3: CASTSLMNTEAFF; DNA: TGTGCCAGCACCAGCTTAATGAACACTGAAGCTTTCTTT; J: TRBJ1-1; size: -; V: TRBV2; D: -
CDR3: CASSVASVDEQYF; DNA: TGTGCCAGCAGCGTAGCGTCTGTAGACGAGCAGTACTTC; J: TRBJ2-7; size: -; V: TRBV9; D: -
CDR3: CAWSGSDVYYEQYF; DNA: TGTGCCTGGAGTGGGTCTGATGTCTACTACGAGCAGTACTTC; J: TRBJ2-7; size: -; V: TRBV30; D: -
CDR3: CASSFKGYEKLFF; DNA: TGTGCCAGCAGTTTTAAGGGTTATGAAAAACTGTTTTTT; J: TRBJ1-4; size: -; V: TRBV27; D: -
CDR3: CASSLATTGVNTEAFF; DNA: TGCGCCAGCAGCTTGGCTACTACGGGGGTGAACACTGAAGCTTTCTTT; J: TRBJ1-1; size: -; V: TRBV5-1; D: -
CDR3: CASSLGHETGELFF; DNA: TGCGCCAGCAGCTTGGGGCACGAGACCGGGGAGCTGTTTTTT; J: TRBJ2-2; size: -; V: TRBV5-1; D: -
CDR3: CASSFSGRGTDTQYF; DNA: TGTGCCAGCAGCTTTAGCGGGAGGGGTACAGATACGCAGTATTTT; J: TRBJ2-3; size: -; V: TRBV7-3; D: TRBD2
CDR3: CASSLGGGSYEQYF; DNA: TGTGCCAGCAGCTTGGGGGGGGGCTCCTACGAGCAGTACTTC; J: TRBJ2-7; size: -; V: TRBV5-8; D: TRBD2
CDR3: CATSRDPAGGVGGYTF; DNA: TGTGCCACCAGCAGAGATCCGGCTGGGGGTGTCGGTGGCTACACCTTC; J: TRBJ1-2; size: -; V: TRBV15; D: -
CDR3: CASSLMAGSPPGELFF; DNA: TGTGCCAGCAGCTTAATGGCGGGAAGCCCCCCCGGGGAGCTGTTTTTT; J: TRBJ2-2; size: once; V: TRBV7-2; D: -
CDR3: CASSTDRLSTEAFF; DNA: TGTGCCAGTAGTACCGACCGCCTTTCAACTGAAGCTTTCTTT; J: TRBJ1-1; size: -; V: TRBV19; D: -
CDR3: CASSTRTGQPQHF; DNA: TGTGCCAGCAGCACCCGGACGGGACAGCCCCAGCATTTT; J: TRBJ1-5; size: -; V: TRBV7-2; D: -
CDR3: CASSRRAGTYEQYF; DNA: TGTGCCAGCAGCCGCCGGGCGGGGACCTACGAGCAGTACTTC; J: TRBJ2-7; size: -; V: TRBV13; D: -
CDR3: CATSEDGRYQETQYF; DNA: TGTGCCACCAGTGAGGACGGTCGCTACCAAGAGACCCAGTACTTC; J: TRBJ2-5; size: -; V: TRBV15; D: -
CDR3: CASSLGTGGPGNTIYF; DNA: TGCGCCAGCAGCTTGGGGACAGGGGGTCCTGGAAACACCATATATTTT; J: TRBJ1-3; size: -; V: TRBV5-1; D: TRBD1
CDR3: CASRRQANTEAFF; DNA: TGTGCCAGCAGACGTCAGGCGAACACTGAAGCTTTCTTT; J: TRBJ1-1; size: -; V: TRBV6-1; D: -
CDR3: CASADREMNTEAFF; DNA: TGTGCCAGCGCCGACAGGGAGATGAACACTGAAGCTTTCTTT; J: TRBJ1-1; size: -; V: TRBV21-1; D: -
CDR3: CASSRRDRSYNEQFF; DNA: TGTGCCAGCAGTAGGCGGGACAGATCCTACAATGAGCAGTTCTTC; J: TRBJ2-1; size: -; V: TRBV5-6; D: -
CDR3: CSVRQGSSYEQYF; DNA: TGCAGCGTTCGACAGGGGAGCTCCTACGAGCAGTACTTC; J: TRBJ2-7; size: -; V: TRBV29-1; D: TRBD1
CDR3: CASILMTVENSTDTQYF; DNA: TGTGCCAGCATTTTGATGACGGTCGAAAATAGCACAGATACGCAGTATTTT; J: TRBJ2-3; size: -; V: TRBV7-3; D: -
CDR3: CASSLAGVQGAGGANVLTF; DNA: TGCGCCAGCAGCTTGGCCGGAGTTCAGGGGGCTGGTGGGGCCAACGTCCTGACTTTC; J: TRBJ2-6; size: -; V: TRBV5-1; D: TRBD1
CDR3: CASSPGASGTYEQYF; DNA: TGTGCCAGCTCACCCGGGGCTAGCGGCACCTACGAGCAGTACTTC; J: TRBJ2-7; size: -; V: TRBV18; D: TRBD2
CDR3: CASSFPKTGPTGELFF; DNA: TGTGCCAGCAGTTTCCCTAAGACAGGGCCCACCGGGGAGCTGTTTTTT; J: TRBJ2-2; size: once; V: TRBV27; D: TRBD1
CDR3: CAWSVGPVNEKLFF; DNA: TGTGCCTGGAGTGTTGGGCCAGTGAATGAAAAACTGTTTTTT; J: TRBJ1-4; size: -; V: TRBV30; D: -
CDR3: CASSPGVGVAFF; DNA: TGTGCCAGCAGCCCAGGGGTAGGGGTAGCTTTCTTT; J: TRBJ1-1; size: -; V: TRBV28; D: -
CDR3: CSVRGNTEAFF; DNA: TGCAGCGTTCGAGGTAACACTGAAGCTTTCTTT; J: TRBJ1-1; size: -; V: TRBV29-1; D: -
CDR3: CASSRQISSYEQYF; DNA: TGTGCCAGTAGTAGACAGATTAGCTCCTACGAGCAGTACTTC; J: TRBJ2-7; size: -; V: TRBV19; D: -
CDR3: CASSFLSGTGGELFF; DNA: TGTGCCAGCAGCTTCCTTAGCGGGACGGGCGGGGAGCTGTTTTTT; J: TRBJ2-2; size: -; V: TRBV7-3; D: TRBD2
CDR3: CASSSAPPGYNEQFF; DNA: TGTGCCAGCAGCTCCGCCCCCCCAGGGTACAATGAGCAGTTCTTC; J: TRBJ2-1; size: -; V: TRBV9; D: -
CDR3: CASSQDQALAVYEQYF; DNA: TGTGCCAGCAGCCAAGATCAAGCATTGGCGGTCTACGAGCAGTACTTC; J: TRBJ2-7; size: -; V: TRBV4-2; D: -
CDR3: CSARPQYGYTF; DNA: TGCAGTGCTAGACCCCAATATGGCTACACCTTC; J: TRBJ1-2; size: -; V: TRBV20-1; D: -
CDR3: CASSEWTPGNTIYF; DNA: TGTGCCAGCAGTGAATGGACACCTGGAAACACCATATATTTT; J: TRBJ1-3; size: -; V: TRBV6-1; D: -
CDR3: CASSYFRESYNEQFF; DNA: TGTGCCAGCAGTTACTTCAGGGAGTCCTACAATGAGCAGTTCTTC; J: TRBJ2-1; size: -; V: TRBV6-6; D: -
CDR3: CASSVGASGNTDTQYF; DNA: TGTGCCAGCAGCGTAGGGGCTAGCGGGAACACAGATACGCAGTATTTT; J: TRBJ2-3; size: -; V: TRBV9; D: TRBD2
CDR3: CAIRVVGTGELFF; DNA: TGTGCCATCAGGGTAGTCGGGACCGGGGAGCTGTTTTTT; J: TRBJ2-2; size: -; V: TRBV6-5; D: -